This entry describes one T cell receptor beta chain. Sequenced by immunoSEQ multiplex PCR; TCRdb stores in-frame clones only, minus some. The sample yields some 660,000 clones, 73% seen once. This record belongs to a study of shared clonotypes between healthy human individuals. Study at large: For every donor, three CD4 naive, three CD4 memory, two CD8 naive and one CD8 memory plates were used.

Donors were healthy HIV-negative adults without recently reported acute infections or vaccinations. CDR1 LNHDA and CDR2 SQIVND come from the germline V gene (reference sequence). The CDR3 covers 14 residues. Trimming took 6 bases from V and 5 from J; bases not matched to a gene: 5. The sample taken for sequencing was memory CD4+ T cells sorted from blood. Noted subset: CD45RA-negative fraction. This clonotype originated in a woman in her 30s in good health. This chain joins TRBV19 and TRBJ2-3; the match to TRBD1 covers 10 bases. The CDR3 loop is CASSRTGGEDTQYF. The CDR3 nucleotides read TGTGCCAGTAGCAGGACAGGGGGAGAAGATACGCAGTATTTT.